The clone carrying this T cell receptor beta chain was observed a few times. Antigen: not known. With 5 bases removed from V and 4 bases from J, the gap between germline ends came to 9 bases. This CDR3 contains 14 residues. CDR1 is SGHVS, CDR2 FNYEAQ, per germline. This sample is part of a study of T-cell memory formation after mild COVID-19. One entry per CDR3 protein, called by TCRdb with MiXCR from the 5' RACE reads. Of fewer than 400,000 distinct CDR3 sequences listed, approximately 15% are singletons. General study results and limits: Certain responding clones were present in pre-infection memory, suggesting participation of cross-reactive memory.

The source of this sequence is a young man who had mild COVID-19 (a few samples of this study predate the infection). Cell type and time point are not known. The chain combines TRBV7-6 with TRBJ1-6, with D tentatively TRBD1 (5 bases). Sequenced: PBMCs or a T cell subset sorted from them (not recorded which). This CDR3 is CASSQQAYNSPLHF. CDR3 nucleotide sequence: TGTGCCAGCAGCCAACAGGCTTATAATTCACCCCTCCACTTT. Combining the CDR3 with reference TRBV7-6 and TRBJ1-6 gives the whole variable domain GAGVSQSPRYKVTKRGQDVALRCDPISGHVSLYWYRQALGQGPEFLTYFNYEAQQDKSGLPNDRFSAERPEGSISTLTIQRTEQRDSAMYRCASSQQAYNSPLHFGNGTRLTVT.